These 7 T cell receptor beta chains came from one sample sequenced in a study of T cells in Graves' hyperthyroidism and ophthalmopathy. Researchers took RNA transcripts and amplified the TCR beta CDR3 regions from them. First-round RT-PCR targeting the TCR CDR3 was performed with the HTBI primer set. TCRdb called the multiplex PCR reads again in MiXCR, with one record for every CDR3 protein. The sample records fewer than 700,000 distinct CDR3 sequences, roughly 15% being singletons. Material for sequencing was blood. The receptors come from a woman in her 30s with Graves' hyperthyroidism.

There are a few counts of this clonotype. The chain links TRBV6-1 to TRBJ2-7, with TRBD2 matching over 8 bases. The CDR3 consists of 15 residues. The J segment lost 6 bases and the V segment lost 7 bases, leaving 14 bases of the junction unmatched. Germline-derived CDR1 and CDR2 are MNHNS and SASEGT. CDR3 loop: CASNRAGTRSSEQYF. CDR3 in DNA: TGTGCCAGCAACCGGGCGGGGACTAGGAGTTCCGAGCAGTACTTC.

The CDR3 loop is CVSRGDRREGYTF. The CDR3 DNA is TGTGTCAGTAGGGGGGACAGAAGGGAGGGCTACACCTTC. The chain uses TRBV2 and TRBJ1-2, with TRBD1 matching 7 bases. The CDR3 totals 13 residues. Germline V gene sequence: CDR1 SNHLY, CDR2 FYNNEI.

This clonotype showed up many times. J is TRBJ2-1 and V is TRBV7-2; 7 nucleotides match TRBD1. V shed 5 bases and J 2 bases; nucleotides not matched to a gene: 6. CDR1 and CDR2 from the germline V gene are SGHTA and FQGNSA. CDR3 length: 15 residues. This CDR3 reads CASSPTGFTYNEQFF. The DNA for the CDR3 is TGTGCCAGCAGCCCGACAGGGTTTACCTACAATGAGCAGTTCTTC.

This clonotype came up many times. V usage is TRBV30 and J usage is TRBJ1-6; no clear D. The CDR3 sequence is 15 residues long. The germline gives CDR1 GTSNPN, CDR2 SVGIG (reference sequence). V gave up 0 bases and J gave up 7 bases, with 13 bases separating them. CDR3 DNA sequence: TGTGCCTGGAGTGTAATCAGCGGGAGGAATTCACCCCTCCACTTT. It encodes CAWSVISGRNSPLHF. Full variable domain (outside the CDR3, taken from reference TRBV30 and TRBJ1-6): SQTIHQWPATLVQPVGSPLSLECTVEGTSNPNLYWYRQAAGRGLQLLFYSVGIGQISSEVPQNLSASRPQDRQFILSSKKLLLSDSGFYLCAWSVISGRNSPLHFGNGTRLTVT.

This clonotype was seen a handful of times. This rearrangement joins TRBV28 to TRBJ2-2; possibly TRBD1 for D (5 bases). The germline V and J ends were trimmed by 2 bases and 1 base, with 14 bases remaining between them. Germline V gene lookup returns CDR1 MDHEN and CDR2 SYDVKM. CDR3 size: 17 residues. CDR3 bases: TGTGCCAGCAGTTTAGGGGCGGTTGTACAGAACACCGGGGAGCTGTTTTTT. This translates into CASSLGAVVQNTGELFF.

In this sample, this clonotype turned up many times. The V and J genes are TRBV2 and TRBJ2-7, with D perhaps matching TRBD1 (5 bases). The CDR3 spans 14 residues. Germline values: CDR1 SNHLY, CDR2 FYNNEI. Trimming took 1 base from V and 3 from J, leaving 10 bases between them. The CDR3 DNA follows: TGTGCCAGCAGTGAAGGTCTAGGGGTCTACGAGCAGTACTTC. This gives the protein CASSEGLGVYEQYF.

This clonotype was observed many times. V gene TRBV3-1 combines with J gene TRBJ1-1; D gene unclear. V was shortened by 4 bases and J by 4 bases, with 10 bases between the two germline ends. In germline, CDR1 is LGHDT, CDR2 YNNKEL (reference sequence). The CDR3 totals 13 residues. CDR3 DNA: TGTGCCAGCAGCCCTCTAGAAGGCACTGAAGCTTTCTTT. Protein sequence: CASSPLEGTEAFF.